Listed here is a single T cell receptor beta chain. The target antigen is unknown. This CDR3 is 13 amino acids long. CDR1 and CDR2 (germline): MRHNA, SNTAGT. V lost 6 bases to trimming and J lost 10 bases; unmatched junction nucleotides: 9. Repertoires were generated with immunoSEQ multiplex PCR, while TCRdb's copy carries only in-frame clones and drops some. Found here are 100,000 or so clones, 90% to 95% of them singletons; the top ten hold 0.65% to 0.8%. The data derive from a study of siplizumab effects on memory and regulatory T cells. Study observations and caveats: Siplizumab significantly reduced alloreactive sequences traceable to unstimulated CD4+ memory cells. Only a minor fraction of alloreactive clones mapped to unstimulated subsets. Confirmatory evidence of suppressive function in proliferating siplizumab-culture Tregs was not obtained.

The chain is built from TRBV6-4 and TRBJ2-1; 7 bases fit TRBD2. The TCR sequence derives from a human donor in good health. The sequencing sample was made of Tregs sorted from blood. The CDR3 loop reads CASRRDYAGEQFF. CDR3 nucleotide sequence: TGTGCCAGCAGGCGGGACTACGCGGGAGAGCAGTTCTTC.